The next 20 T cell receptor beta chains were all read from a single sample in a study of cytomegalovirus exposure and HLA in healthy donors. The PCR ran on 60 Vbeta and 13 Jbeta primers. Generated by immunoSEQ multiplex PCR, the TCRdb table keeps only in-frame clones and is missing some. The sample holds about 110,000 clones, roughly four fifths seen once. Sequencing input: PBMCs. The source of these receptors is a male donor in good health and CMV-seropositive.

This clone was counted a few times. This chain joins TRBV2 and TRBJ1-3; D is undetermined. The CDR3 covers 14 residues. V shed 2 bases and J shed 4 bases, with 9 bases lying between them. Per germline, CDR1 SNHLY and CDR2 FYNNEI. For the CDR3, the DNA is TGTGCCAGCAGTGAACATGGGCCCGGAAACACCATATATTTT. Protein sequence: CASSEHGPGNTIYF.

This clone was seen more than once but under ten times. This chain joins TRBV4-3 and TRBJ2-3; D remains ambiguous. Germline V CDR1 and CDR2: LGHNA, YSLEER. The ends were cut back, 0 bases at V and 2 bases at J, with 15 bases in the middle. The CDR3 spans 17 residues. CDR3 coding DNA: TGCGCCAGCAGCCAAGAAAACCTACGGTCGGTCACAGATACGCAGTATTTT. This gives the protein CASSQENLRSVTDTQYF.

The V and J genes are TRBV11-2 and TRBJ1-6; TRBD1 aligns across 7 bases. V lost 5 bases and J lost 7; bases outside the gene matches: 5. The CDR3 extends over 14 amino acids. In germline, CDR1 is SGHAT, CDR2 FQNNGV. The CDR3 region has the DNA TGTGCCAGCAGCCCGGACAGGATCAATTCACCCCTCCACTTT. It codes for CASSPDRINSPLHF.

The J gene is TRBJ2-2, the V gene TRBV25-1; no clear D gene. V lost 6 bases and J 4 bases, leaving 15 bases between the germline ends. CDR3 length equals 15 residues. Germline V CDR1 and CDR2: MGHDK, SYGVNS. CDR3 coding DNA: TGTGCCAGCAGACCCGACACTCGTGGCACCGGGGAGCTGTTTTTT. Protein product: CASRPDTRGTGELFF.

The chain has TRBV28 and TRBJ1-1; D ambiguous. The germline V gene has CDR1 MDHEN and CDR2 SYDVKM. The CDR3 sequence is 15 residues long. Trimming removed 5 bases at V and 3 bases at J, with 16 bases between. DNA of the CDR3: TGTGCCAGCAGTCCCCCCCTATGGAGGGACACTGAAGCTTTCTTT. Protein product: CASSPPLWRDTEAFF.

The chain has TRBV4-3 and TRBJ2-5, with 7 bases lining up with TRBD1. This CDR3 has 12 amino acids. The V gene end was trimmed by 6 bases and the J gene end by 9 bases; junction bases not matched to a gene: 7. Germline V CDR1 and CDR2: LGHNA, YSLEER. The DNA for the CDR3 is TGCGCCAGCAGTCTCGACAGGGATGCCCAGTACTTC. Encoded protein: CASSLDRDAQYF.

This sequence joins TRBV2 and TRBJ2-1, with 11 bases identical to TRBD2. The germline V gene encodes CDR1 SNHLY and CDR2 FYNNEI. Trimming took 8 bases from V and 4 from J; bases not matched to a gene: 4. CDR3 length: 14 residues. In DNA, the CDR3 is TGTGCCAGCGCCGGGACTAGCGGATACAATGAGCAGTTCTTC. It codes for CASAGTSGYNEQFF. Combining the CDR3 with reference TRBV2 and TRBJ2-1 gives the whole variable domain EPEVTQTPSHQVTQMGQEVILRCVPISNHLYFYWYRQILGQKVEFLVSFYNNEISEKSEIFDDQFSVERPDGSNFTLKIRSTKLEDSAMYFCASAGTSGYNEQFFGPGTRLTVL.

V usage is TRBV6-4 and J usage is TRBJ2-2; D is uncertain. Trimming stripped 3 bases from V and 2 bases from J, with 7 bases between. Per the germline V gene, CDR1 is MRHNA and CDR2 is SNTAGT. The CDR3 has 14 amino acids. The CDR3 sequence: CASSENTNTGELFF. CDR3 DNA sequence: TGTGCCAGCAGTGAAAACACCAACACCGGGGAGCTGTTTTTT.

J is TRBJ2-7 and V is TRBV21-1; the table assigns TRBD2, which was not confirmed against the DNA. TRBV21-1 is recorded as a pseudogene. CDR3 length: 16 amino acids. The CDR3 DNA reads TGTGCCAGCACTAAGGGAGGGGCCCCCGGAATGTACGAGCAGTACTTC. This sequence encodes CASTKGGAPGMYEQYF.

The chain combines TRBV28 with TRBJ1-2; D unresolved. Per germline, CDR1 MDHEN and CDR2 SYDVKM. This CDR3 spans 15 amino acids. V was trimmed by 7 bases and J by 1 base, leaving 16 bases between them. The CDR3 bases are TGTGCCAGCACTTCAGGTGTTCCTGTTAACTATGGCTACACCTTC. Amino acids: CASTSGVPVNYGYTF.

The chain combines TRBV4-2 with TRBJ2-3; TRBD2 matches 9 bases. The CDR3 runs to 14 residues. V was clipped by 0 bases and J by 6 bases; unmatched bases: 1. Germline loops: CDR1 LGHNA, CDR2 YNFKEQ. This CDR3 reads CASSQDLAGDTQYF. The DNA of the CDR3 is TGTGCCAGCAGCCAAGATCTAGCGGGGGATACGCAGTATTTT.

The chain links TRBV5-6 to TRBJ1-1; D is perhaps TRBD1 (5 bases). The CDR3 is 15 amino acids. Germline V lookup: CDR1 SGHDT, CDR2 YYEEEE. Trimming pared 0 bases from V and 5 bases from J, leaving 14 bases between. CDR3 bases: TGTGCCAGCAGCTTGGTTGGGGGGGGAACAACTGAAGCTTTCTTT. Translated: CASSLVGGGTTEAFF.

This chain links TRBV5-1 with TRBJ2-2; 9 positions match TRBD2. Trimming removed 10 bases from V and 4 bases from J; junction bases left unmatched: 14. The CDR3 runs to 16 residues. Per the germline V gene, CDR1 is SGHRS and CDR2 is YFSETQ. CDR3 nucleotides: TGCGCCTCAATCAGCCTAGCGGGAATCGGCACCGGGGAGCTGTTTTTT. Residues: CASISLAGIGTGELFF.

A single count supports this clone. The rearrangement links TRBV5-6 to TRBJ1-4; 7 bases align to TRBD1. V was clipped by 1 base and J by 2 bases; unmatched bases: 5. Per germline, CDR1 SGHDT and CDR2 YYEEEE. The CDR3 runs to 16 residues. The CDR3 DNA follows: TGTGCCAGCAGCTTGAGACAGGGTTGGACTAATGAAAAACTGTTTTTT. Translated, it gives CASSLRQGWTNEKLFF.

The gene calls are TRBV7-6 and TRBJ2-3, with a weak D call TRBD2 (5 bases). Per the germline V gene, CDR1 is SGHVS and CDR2 is FNYEAQ. CDR3 length: 15 residues. V lost 1 base and J 4 bases, leaving 12 bases between the germline ends. CDR3 region: CASSLEVLSADTQYF. The CDR3 region has the DNA TGTGCCAGCAGCTTAGAGGTACTTAGCGCAGATACGCAGTATTTT. Complete variable domain (other parts from reference TRBV7-6 and TRBJ2-3): GAGVSQSPRYKVTKRGQDVALRCDPISGHVSLYWYRQALGQGPEFLTYFNYEAQQDKSGLPNDRFSAERPEGSISTLTIQRTEQRDSAMYRCASSLEVLSADTQYFGPGTRLTVL.

The chain employs TRBV6-4 and TRBJ2-5; the match to TRBD1 covers 7 bases. CDR3 size: 16 residues. Germline trimming cut 6 bases from V and 0 bases from J; bases unmatched to any gene: 10. Germline V gives CDR1 MRHNA, CDR2 SNTAGT. The CDR3 here is CASRGTEDNYQETQYF. The DNA of the CDR3 is TGTGCCAGCAGGGGGACAGAAGACAACTACCAAGAGACCCAGTACTTC.

The chain employs TRBV7-9 and TRBJ2-7; 10 nucleotides align to TRBD1. Trimming removed 4 bases from V and 6 bases from J; junction bases left unmatched: 12. CDR3 length: 16 residues. Germline CDR1 SEHNR, CDR2 FQNEAQ (reference sequence). In DNA, the CDR3 is TGTGCCAGCAGCTCGGGGACCGGGACAGGGGCCAGCGAGCAGTACTTC. This translates into CASSSGTGTGASEQYF.

This chain links TRBV27 with TRBJ1-1, with D possibly TRBD1 on 5 matching bases. Between the trimmed V and J ends, which lost 1 base and 7 bases, there was a span of 13 bases. Germline values: CDR1 MNHEY, CDR2 SMNVEV (reference sequence). The CDR3 contains 14 residues. The CDR3 bases are TGTGCCAGCAGTTTATATGGCAGGAGGGGTGAAGCTTTCTTT. Translating it yields CASSLYGRRGEAFF.

The J gene is TRBJ2-6, the V gene TRBV30; 7 bases match TRBD1. Germline V lookup: CDR1 GTSNPN, CDR2 SVGIG (reference sequence). The V gene end was trimmed by 5 bases and the J gene end by 2 bases; junction bases not matched to a gene: 6. The CDR3 is 15 residues long. CDR3 residues: CAWCSGQAGANVLTF. DNA of the CDR3: TGTGCCTGGTGTTCAGGACAGGCTGGGGCCAACGTCCTGACTTTC.

About this clone: The junction and the germline gene differ at one end; a read error may be behind it. This sequence joins TRBV29-1 and TRBJ1-2, with D tentatively TRBD1 (6 bases). Germline lookup yields CDR1 SQVTM and CDR2 ANQGSEA. The CDR3 covers 14 residues. The CDR3 DNA reads TGCAGCGTTGAACGTCCCTTCAAGGGGGATGGCTACCCCTTC. It specifies CSVERPFKGDGYPF.